Below are 32 T cell receptor beta chains sequenced from a single sample in a study of blood T cell repertoires in COVID-19 (TCRdb year 2020). Library creation used the immunoSEQ multiplex PCR assay. TCRdb provides this immuneACCESS table in a form limited to in-frame rearrangements. Some clones are lacking; in checked studies, under half of them reflect an unresolved V gene, and why the rest are absent is not known. The sample data list about 210,000 clones, and around 88% of these were observed just once. Of the sample, more than 8% is held by the ten largest clones. Sequencing was done on a sample of peripheral blood. The receptors were gathered from a woman aged 50 to 65 with acute or convalescent COVID-19.

The chain links TRBV14 to TRBJ1-2; D is unresolved. V dropped 4 bases and J dropped 7 bases, with 13 bases sitting between them. The CDR3 spans 13 residues. CDR1 SGHDN and CDR2 FVKESK come from the germline V gene. CDR3 DNA sequence: TGTGCCAGCAGCCTAGAAGTAACAAGTGGCTACACCTTC. It is translated as CASSLEVTSGYTF.

The rearrangement joins TRBV2 to TRBJ1-2, with D tentatively TRBD1 (5 bases). Germline V gene sequence: CDR1 SNHLY, CDR2 FYNNEI. This CDR3 contains 17 residues. V was trimmed by 7 bases and J by 5 bases, leaving 26 bases between them. The CDR3 nucleotides read TGTGCCAGCACCCGGTCGGGGGGTGCTAACCTCCTATATGGCTACACCTTC. This encodes CASTRSGGANLLYGYTF.

This chain connects TRBV10-1 to TRBJ1-2, with D perhaps matching TRBD1 (5 bases). Germline CDR1 WNHNN, CDR2 SYGVQD (reference sequence). V gave up 3 bases and J gave up 4 bases, with 15 bases separating them. The length of the CDR3 is 15 residues. The CDR3 region is CASSDRAGPSYGYTF. The DNA of the CDR3 is TGCGCCAGCAGTGACCGGGCAGGGCCCTCCTATGGCTACACCTTC.

The V and J genes are TRBV24-1 and TRBJ2-5; weak D call: TRBD1 (6 bases). V shed 3 bases and J shed 5 bases, with 15 bases lying between them. The CDR3 has 15 amino acids. Germline values: CDR1 KGHDR, CDR2 SFDVKD. The CDR3 sequence: CATSDRLQGRETQYF. Here the CDR3 DNA reads TGTGCCACCAGTGATAGATTACAGGGAAGGGAGACCCAGTACTTC.

The chain carries TRBV24-1 and TRBJ2-3; the match to TRBD2 covers 7 bases. Per the germline V gene, CDR1 is KGHDR and CDR2 is SFDVKD. The V segment lost 2 bases and the J segment 0 bases; nucleotides outside the gene matches: 19. The CDR3 is 21 residues long. CDR3 sequence (DNA): TGTGCCACCAGTGATTCCCTTCCCCCCGGCGGGAGTGGTTGGAGCACAGATACGCAGTATTTT. This sequence encodes CATSDSLPPGGSGWSTDTQYF.

The V call is TRBV5-1, the J call TRBJ1-5; TRBD1 might be the D (5 bases). Germline V CDR1 and CDR2: SGHRS, YFSETQ. Trimming took off 4 bases at V and 0 bases at J, with 14 bases between the two ends. The CDR3 contains 16 residues. The CDR3 loop reads CASSPHGASSNQPQHF. CDR3 sequence (DNA): TGCGCCAGCAGCCCCCATGGGGCGTCTAGCAATCAGCCCCAGCATTTT.

This clone came up many times. Written as DNA, the CDR3 is TGTGCCAGCAGCTTAGTCCTAGCGGGGGCGGGTGATGAGCAGTTCTTC. Translated: CASSLVLAGAGDEQFF. The rearrangement joins TRBV7-6 to TRBJ2-1; 10 nucleotides line up with TRBD2. Germline CDR1 and CDR2: SGHVS and FNYEAQ. This CDR3 has 16 residues. V was clipped by 1 base and J by 8 bases; unmatched bases: 8.

The chain employs TRBV6-5 and TRBJ2-3; no firm D call. The CDR3 length is 15 residues. Deletions cut 0 bases from V and 2 bases from J, with 9 bases between. Germline V gene sequence: CDR1 MNHEY, CDR2 SVGAGI. The CDR3 nucleotides are TGTGCCAGCAGTTACTCCGGCGGAGACACAGATACGCAGTATTTT. Translated, it gives CASSYSGGDTDTQYF.

J is TRBJ1-2 and V is TRBV28; D unclear. The germline CDR1 and CDR2 sequences are MDHEN and SYDVKM. This CDR3 is built from 13 residues. Trimming removed 5 bases from V and 7 bases from J, with 14 bases in between. The CDR3 loop is CASSNRDFAGYTF. CDR3 bases: TGTGCCAGCAGTAACCGGGATTTTGCTGGCTACACCTTC.

V gene TRBV28 combines with J gene TRBJ1-5; D is possibly TRBD1 (6 bases). The germline CDR1 and CDR2 sequences are MDHEN and SYDVKM. This CDR3 is built from 16 residues. V was cut by 2 bases and J by 1 base, with 12 bases left in between. The CDR3 DNA reads as TGTGCCAGCAGTTTAGGGCGGACAGTAAGCAATCAGCCCCAGCATTTT. It encodes CASSLGRTVSNQPQHF.

The chain couples TRBV12-3 or TRBV12-4 to TRBJ2-1, with 7 bases fitting TRBD1. The CDR3 extends over 13 amino acids. J gave up 14 bases and V 6 bases, and 13 bases lay outside the gene matches. The CDR3 spells CASSLTRTGGKFF. In DNA form, the CDR3 reads TGTGCCAGCAGCTTAACCAGGACAGGTGGGAAGTTCTTC.

This clone was seen many times. V usage is TRBV12-3 or TRBV12-4 and J usage is TRBJ1-2; D might be TRBD1 (5 bases). The CDR3 spans 12 residues. V gave up 4 bases and J gave up 5 bases, with 8 bases separating them. Here the CDR3 DNA reads TGTGCCAGCAGTTGGGGACTATATGGCTACACCTTC. This gives the protein CASSWGLYGYTF.

The chain carries TRBV6-1 and TRBJ2-7; 7 bases agree with TRBD2. The germline V gene has CDR1 MNHNS and CDR2 SASEGT. Germline trimming cut 2 bases from V and 3 bases from J; bases unmatched to any gene: 4. This CDR3 spans 14 amino acids. The CDR3 reads CASSELGGGYEQYF. As DNA, the CDR3 is TGTGCCAGCAGTGAACTTGGGGGGGGCTACGAGCAGTACTTC.

This clone has just one count. V usage is TRBV6-5 and J usage is TRBJ2-5; 9 bases align to TRBD2. After removal of 6 bases from V and 5 bases from J, the junction contained 10 bases not matched to a gene. Germline V gene data show CDR1 as MNHEY and CDR2 as SVGAGI. The CDR3 length is 15 residues. The CDR3 loop reads CASSPPSGRMETQYF. As DNA, the CDR3 is TGTGCCAGCAGCCCACCGAGCGGGAGGATGGAGACCCAGTACTTC.

The chain has TRBV5-1 and TRBJ2-7, with 8 bases matching TRBD1. The CDR3 loop spans 14 amino acids. The J segment lost 2 bases and the V segment lost 4 bases, leaving 5 bases of the junction unmatched. Per the germline V gene, CDR1 is SGHRS and CDR2 is YFSETQ. The CDR3 bases are TGCGCCAGCAGCCGGGGACAGGAAGCCTACGAGCAGTACTTC. It translates to CASSRGQEAYEQYF.

The gene calls are TRBV7-3 and TRBJ2-1, with D possibly TRBD2 on 6 matching bases. The germline V gene has CDR1 SGHTA and CDR2 FQGTGA. CDR3 length: 14 residues. V was cut by 5 bases and J by 7 bases, with 15 bases left in between. CDR3 sequence: CASSPNGAGNEQFF. The CDR3 DNA sequence: TGTGCCAGCAGCCCTAATGGTGCGGGGAATGAGCAGTTCTTC.

The rearrangement uses TRBV7-9 and TRBJ2-3, with D possibly matching TRBD1 (6 bases). Germline values: CDR1 SEHNR, CDR2 FQNEAQ (reference sequence). V was pared by 5 bases and J by 4 bases, with 13 bases between. This CDR3 is built from 14 residues. In nucleotides, the CDR3 is TGTGCCAGCAGCCCCACAGGGTCCCCAGATACGCAGTATTTT. Encoded protein: CASSPTGSPDTQYF.

This rearrangement joins TRBV11-2 to TRBJ2-1; TRBD1 is a possible D gene (5 bases). Germline V CDR1 and CDR2: SGHAT, FQNNGV. The CDR3 sequence is 13 residues long. The V end lost 4 bases, the J end lost 8 bases, and 12 bases lay between the germline ends. CDR3 sequence (DNA): TGTGCCAGCAGCTGGGGTGGGGCGGATGAGCAGTTCTTC. Translation: CASSWGGADEQFF.

V usage is TRBV6-6 and J usage is TRBJ2-1; 14 bases match TRBD2. CDR3 length equals 16 residues. The J segment lost 8 bases and the V segment lost 2 bases, leaving 5 bases of the junction unmatched. CDR1 is MNHNY and CDR2 is SVGAGI in the germline V gene (reference sequence). The CDR3 spells CASSYPRTSGGHEQFF. The DNA for the CDR3 is TGTGCCAGCAGTTACCCGAGGACTAGCGGGGGGCATGAGCAGTTCTTC.

For the CDR3, the DNA is TGTGCCAGCAGCCCCGTCGGGGACAGGGCATACAATGAGCAGTTCTTC. Translated: CASSPVGDRAYNEQFF. The chain carries TRBV7-7 and TRBJ2-1; 9 bases are a match to TRBD1. V was clipped by 5 bases and J by 4 bases; unmatched bases: 9. Germline V gene sequence: CDR1 SSHAT, CDR2 FNYEAQ (reference sequence). The CDR3 loop spans 16 amino acids.

As DNA, the CDR3 is TGCGCCAGCAGCTTGGAGCTAGCGGGAGTTGCAGATACGCAGTATTTT. Protein product: CASSLELAGVADTQYF. The chain recombines TRBV5-1 with TRBJ2-3; 10 bases line up with TRBD2. With 0 bases clipped from V and 4 bases from J, the junction kept 5 bases outside the gene matches. Per germline, CDR1 SGHRS and CDR2 YFSETQ. CDR3 length: 16 residues.

The chain carries TRBV4-1 and TRBJ1-2, with D hard to call. Trimming shortened V by 1 base and J by 2 bases, and 5 bases separated the two germline ends. The CDR3 runs to 13 residues. Germline V CDR1 and CDR2: MGHRA, YSYEKL. DNA of the CDR3: TGCGCCAGCAGCCAAGGAGTAAACTATGGCTACACCTTC. Translation: CASSQGVNYGYTF.

The chain employs TRBV7-2 and TRBJ2-7, with D possibly being TRBD2 (5 bases). With 1 base removed from V and 2 bases from J, the gap between germline ends came to 9 bases. Per germline, CDR1 SGHTA and CDR2 FQGNSA. The CDR3 runs to 14 residues. CDR3 DNA sequence: TGTGCCAGCAGCTTAGTGGAGGAGACCTACGAGCAGTACTTC. It yields the protein CASSLVEETYEQYF.

The chain links TRBV9 to TRBJ1-3; possibly TRBD1 for D (5 bases). Germline loops: CDR1 SGDLS, CDR2 YYNGEE. The CDR3 covers 14 residues. Trimming cost V 3 bases and J 9 bases, with 16 bases left between them. CDR3 nucleotides: TGTGCCAGCAGCGAGGACCCGGCGGGGGGCACCATATATTTT. Translated, it gives CASSEDPAGGTIYF.

This clone was recorded a few times. The chain recombines TRBV2 with TRBJ1-2; D is uncertain. V dropped 5 bases and J dropped 12 bases, with 19 bases sitting between them. The CDR3 runs to 13 residues. The germline V gene has CDR1 SNHLY and CDR2 FYNNEI. The CDR3 sequence: CASSYRERTGHTF. The CDR3 DNA sequence: TGTGCCAGCAGTTACCGGGAGCGGACGGGCCACACCTTC.

The CDR3 reads CASSLRGQGDYEQYF. CDR3 sequence (DNA): TGTGCCAGCAGCTTACGGGGACAGGGTGACTACGAGCAGTACTTC. The chain uses TRBV7-3 and TRBJ2-7, with TRBD1 matching 9 bases. The CDR3 extends over 15 amino acids. With V trimmed by 2 bases and J by 3 bases, 5 bases remained unmatched. Germline CDR1 reads SGHTA; CDR2 reads FQGTGA.

The CDR3 sequence is CASSRGQISTDTQYF. CDR3 bases: TGTGCCAGCAGCCGCGGACAGATCTCCACAGATACGCAGTATTTT. The J gene is TRBJ2-3, the V gene TRBV3-1 (or the pseudogene TRBV3-2); possible D gene TRBD1, 6 bases. Trimming cost V 4 bases and J 2 bases, with 13 bases left between them. Looked up from germline, CDR1 is LGHDT and CDR2 is YNNKEL (reference sequence). CDR3 size: 15 residues.

The chain uses TRBV5-4 and TRBJ2-3, with 8 bases aligning to TRBD2. Germline V lookup: CDR1 SGHNT, CDR2 YYREEE (reference sequence). V shed 10 bases, J shed 1 base, and the junction held 11 bases outside the gene matches. This CDR3 region has 15 residues. CDR3 sequence reads: CAHSGGGEGTDTQYF. DNA of the CDR3: TGTGCCCACAGCGGGGGAGGGGAGGGCACAGATACGCAGTATTTT.

The chain joins TRBV5-1 to TRBJ2-7, with D tentatively TRBD2 (6 bases). This CDR3 region has 14 residues. The germline gives CDR1 SGHRS, CDR2 YFSETQ. Trimming pared 0 bases from V and 5 bases from J, leaving 12 bases between. CDR3 nucleotide sequence: TGCGCCAGCAGCTTGGAAGGGACTTCCCACGAGCAGTACTTC. Translation gives CASSLEGTSHEQYF.

The chain carries TRBV11-2 and TRBJ2-7; D remains unclear. The CDR3 totals 13 residues. Trimming took 1 base from V and 1 from J, leaving 5 bases between them. Germline loops: CDR1 SGHAT, CDR2 FQNNGV. The CDR3 bases are TGTGCCAGCAGCTTAGCCGTTTCCTACGAGCAGTACTTC. Amino acid sequence: CASSLAVSYEQYF.

J is TRBJ1-2 and V is TRBV7-9; 11 bases agree with TRBD1. V was clipped by 0 bases and J by 1 base; unmatched bases: 10. CDR1 SEHNR and CDR2 FQNEAQ come from the germline V gene (reference sequence). This CDR3 contains 19 residues. The CDR3 DNA follows: TGTGCCAGCAGCTTAGCGCCGGGACAGGGGGAGAGAGGTAACTATGGCTACACCTTC. This codes for CASSLAPGQGERGNYGYTF.

This chain joins TRBV6-6 and TRBJ2-5, with D perhaps matching TRBD2 (6 bases). Germline V lookup: CDR1 MNHNY, CDR2 SVGAGI (reference sequence). Trimming took off 4 bases at V and 1 base at J, with 10 bases between the two ends. This CDR3 has 14 amino acids. CDR3 DNA: TGTGCCAGCAGTTCCCCGGGACTCCAAGAGACCCAGTACTTC. Protein: CASSSPGLQETQYF.